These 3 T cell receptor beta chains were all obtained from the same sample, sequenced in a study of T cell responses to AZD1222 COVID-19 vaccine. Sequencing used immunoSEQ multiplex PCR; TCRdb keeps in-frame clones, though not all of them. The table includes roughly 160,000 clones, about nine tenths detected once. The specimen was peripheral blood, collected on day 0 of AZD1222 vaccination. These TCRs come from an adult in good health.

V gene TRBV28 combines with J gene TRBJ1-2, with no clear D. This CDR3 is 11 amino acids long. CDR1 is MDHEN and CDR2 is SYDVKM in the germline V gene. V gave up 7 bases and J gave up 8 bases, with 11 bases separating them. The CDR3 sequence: CASKRGRGYTF. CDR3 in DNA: TGTGCCAGCAAGAGAGGGAGAGGCTACACCTTC.

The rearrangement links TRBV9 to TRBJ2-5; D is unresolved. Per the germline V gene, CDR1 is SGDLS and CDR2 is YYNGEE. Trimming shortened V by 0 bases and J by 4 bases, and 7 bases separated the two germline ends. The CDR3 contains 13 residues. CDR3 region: CASSVEVGETQYF. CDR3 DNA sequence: TGTGCCAGCAGCGTAGAGGTGGGAGAGACCCAGTACTTC.

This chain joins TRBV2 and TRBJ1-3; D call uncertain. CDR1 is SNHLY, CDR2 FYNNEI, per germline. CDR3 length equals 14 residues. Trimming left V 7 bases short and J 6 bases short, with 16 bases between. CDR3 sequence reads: CASKADLWVNTIYF. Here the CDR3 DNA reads TGTGCCAGCAAAGCAGATCTCTGGGTAAACACCATATATTTT.